The T cell receptor beta chain under discussion was sequenced for a study of blood T cell repertoires in COVID-19. Overall study context: COVID-19 samples collected from the United States, Italy and Spain covered acute and convalescent phases. Sample material is recorded as cDNA or gDNA derived from T cells, B-cell-depleted T cells, or PBMCs.

V gave up 4 bases and J gave up 11 bases; unmatched junction bases: 5. Per the germline V gene, CDR1 is MRHNA and CDR2 is SNTAGT. The CDR3 is made up of 12 amino acids. This clone was counted between two and nine times. In the original workflow: Reference gene primer amplification yielded estimated nucleated cell counts. Data came from immunoSEQ multiplex PCR; TCRdb stores just in-frame clones and leaves some out. D and trimming come from the DNA, and the V and J calls and clone size come from that table. The table lists 250,000 to 350,000 clones, about 87% of them singletons. Seattle patient enrollment occurred during active infection, with longitudinal follow-up thereafter.

The chain combines TRBV6-4 with TRBJ1-1; 9 bases map to TRBD1. This clonotype was obtained from a woman aged 45-59 years with COVID-19, enrolled during active disease. Material for sequencing was peripheral blood. CDR3 in DNA: TGTGCCAGCAGTGCCGGGACAGGGAGGGCTTTCTTT. This sequence encodes CASSAGTGRAFF.